The 8 T cell receptor beta chains in this list originate from one sample, sequenced in a study of post-analysis software for immune sequencing data. Their antigens are not known. Included in the TCR beta cDNA libraries were unique molecular identifiers. In TCRdb, the PCR reads were re-called with MiXCR into one record per CDR3 protein. The sample lists 700,000 to 900,000 distinct CDR3 sequences, roughly 46% occurring once. General study points: Comparison of patients with controls showed a handful of TRBV segments more frequent in patients, TRBV5-6, TRBV5-1 and TRBV20-1 among them.

Material for sequencing was blood. These receptors originate from a girl aged 10-17 years with multiple sclerosis.

The chain is built from TRBV29-1 and TRBJ2-5, with 9 nucleotides matching TRBD1. V was pared by 5 bases and J by 11 bases, with 15 bases of the junction left unmatched. Germline CDR1 reads SQVTM; CDR2 reads ANQGSEA. The CDR3 covers 14 residues. This CDR3 reads CSVSRDREAYEQYF. The CDR3 DNA follows: TGCAGCGTTTCCCGGGACAGGGAAGCCTACGAACAGTACTTC.

This clonotype was picked up a small number of times. The chain joins TRBV7-9 to TRBJ2-1, with 13 bases that match TRBD2. This CDR3 is 15 amino acids long. Per the germline V gene, CDR1 is SEHNR and CDR2 is FQNEAQ (reference sequence). The ends lost 5 bases at V and 5 bases at J; junction bases unmatched: 3. CDR3 sequence reads: CASSHGLAGDNEQFF. The DNA for the CDR3 is TGTGCCAGCAGCCACGGACTAGCGGGAGACAATGAGCAGTTCTTC.

The sample holds a few counts of this clonotype. The genes are TRBV7-9 and TRBJ2-7; 10 bases align to TRBD2. The CDR3 has 17 amino acids. The J segment lost 0 bases and the V segment lost 3 bases, leaving 8 bases of the junction unmatched. CDR1 SEHNR and CDR2 FQNEAQ come from the germline V gene (reference sequence). In DNA, the CDR3 is TGTGCCAGCAGCTTCAAGCCAGCGGGAGGGCCCTCCTACGAGCAGTACTTC. It translates to CASSFKPAGGPSYEQYF. Full variable domain (missing parts from reference TRBV7-9 and TRBJ2-7): DTGVSQNPRHKITKRGQNVTFRCDPISEHNRLYWYRQTLGQGPEFLTYFQNEAQLEKSRLLSDRFSAERPKGSFSTLEIQRTEQGDSAMYLCASSFKPAGGPSYEQYFGPGTRLTVT.

This chain links TRBV7-6 with TRBJ2-6, with D perhaps TRBD2 (5 bases). The CDR3 contains 17 residues. From germline, CDR1 is SGHVS and CDR2 FNYEAQ. Trimming took 1 base from V and 2 from J, leaving 12 bases between them. This chain's CDR3 is CASSLGPAGAGANVLTF. The CDR3 DNA reads TGTGCCAGCAGCTTAGGCCCCGCCGGGGCTGGGGCCAACGTCCTGACTTTC. The variable domain in full, completed from reference TRBV7-6 and TRBJ2-6, reads GAGVSQSPRYKVTKRGQDVALRCDPISGHVSLYWYRQALGQGPEFLTYFNYEAQQDKSGLPNDRFSAERPEGSISTLTIQRTEQRDSAMYRCASSLGPAGAGANVLTFGAGSRLTVL.

As concerns this clonotype: One end of the junction is discordant with germline, which a read error may explain. The chain carries TRBV6-5 and TRBJ1-5; D possibly corresponds to TRBD1 (5 bases). Looked up from germline, CDR1 is MNHEY and CDR2 is SVGAGI. The CDR3 is 21 amino acids. The CDR3 bases are TGTGTCAGCAGTTACTCGGCATCACAGGACGAATTCATGGCGGGCAATCAGCCCCAGCATTTT. Translation gives CVSSYSASQDEFMAGNQPQHF.

V usage is TRBV25-1 and J usage is TRBJ1-2; 7 bases fit TRBD1. Germline CDR1 reads MGHDK; CDR2 reads SYGVNS. The CDR3 is 13 amino acids. V shed 7 bases, J shed 4 bases, and the junction held 6 bases outside the gene matches. The CDR3 sequence is CASTPGGLYGYTF. CDR3 nucleotides: TGTGCCAGCACCCCAGGGGGGCTCTATGGCTACACCTTC.

There are many counts of this clonotype. The gene calls are TRBV20-1 and TRBJ2-3; no definite D call. CDR1 is DFQATT, CDR2 SNEGSKA, per germline (reference sequence). The ends were cut back, 1 base at V and 6 bases at J, with 8 bases in the middle. The CDR3 spans 12 residues. The DNA of the CDR3 is TGCAGTGCTAGAGTAGTCAGCGATACGCAGTATTTT. Protein sequence: CSARVVSDTQYF.

The chain joins TRBV5-6 to TRBJ2-7; D gene unclear. Trimming took off 1 base at V and 5 bases at J, with 4 bases between the two ends. This CDR3 has 11 residues. Germline loops: CDR1 SGHDT, CDR2 YYEEEE. This chain's CDR3 is CASSLTDEQYF. CDR3 DNA sequence: TGTGCCAGCAGCTTGACGGACGAGCAGTACTTC.